The rows below give T cell receptor beta chains drawn from one sample of a study of blood T cell repertoires in COVID-19. Only in-frame clones appear in the TCRdb table, and some are missing; sequencing was by immunoSEQ multiplex PCR. In the table there are approximately 170,000 clones, roughly nine tenths of which are singletons. The source material was peripheral blood. Source of these receptors: a woman aged 55-70 years with COVID-19, enrolled during active disease. Both conserved end residues are part of each CDR3. A D gene is named only where the DNA matches it firmly. Some rows mark clone size as missing; the rest say once, few, many or name a class of expanded clone.

cdr3_aa,cdr3_nt,clone_size,d_call,cdr3_length,v_call,j_call
CASSYEAWSGNTIYF,TGTGCCAGCAGTTACGAGGCGTGGAGTGGAAACACCATATATTTT,NA,NA,15,TRBV6-5,TRBJ1-3
CASSPLLPRDRGEGWAYGYTF,TGTGCCAGCTCACCGTTACTCCCCCGGGACAGGGGAGAGGGTTGGGCTTATGGCTACACCTTC,many,TRBD1,21,TRBV18,TRBJ1-2
CASSWTGTGKHF,TGTGCCAGCAGTTGGACCGGGACAGGGAAGCATTTT,NA,TRBD1,12,TRBV28,TRBJ1-5
CASTKGQGANQPQHF,TGTGCCAGCACTAAGGGACAGGGGGCCAATCAGCCCCAGCATTTT,NA,TRBD1,15,TRBV6-5,TRBJ1-5
CASSLSGGWRVQPQHF,TGTGCCAGCAGTTTATCGGGGGGGTGGCGCGTTCAGCCCCAGCATTTT,NA,NA,16,TRBV27,TRBJ1-5
CASSPSSGGETQYF,TGCGCCAGCAGTCCGTCTAGCGGGGGGGAGACCCAGTACTTC,NA,TRBD2,14,TRBV5-1,TRBJ2-5
CASSLGRYTGELFF,TGTGCCAGCAGCCTCGGGAGATACACCGGGGAGCTGTTTTTT,NA,NA,14,TRBV9,TRBJ2-2
CASSPLPGRSYNEQFF,TGTGCCAGCTCACCACTTCCCGGGAGGTCCTACAATGAGCAGTTCTTC,NA,TRBD2,16,TRBV18,TRBJ2-1
CASSSYYEQYF,TGTGCCAGCAGTTCTTACTACGAGCAGTACTTC,NA,NA,11,TRBV12-3/TRBV12-4,TRBJ2-7
CASSIERTPSYEQYF,TGTGCCAGTAGTATAGAGCGGACACCTAGTTACGAGCAGTACTTC,NA,NA,15,TRBV19,TRBJ2-7
CASSYSRTSRNGELFF,TGTGCCAGCAGTTACTCTAGGACTAGCAGGAACGGGGAGCTGTTTTTT,few,TRBD2,16,TRBV6-5,TRBJ2-2
CSASLILVLSYNEQFF,TGCAGTGCTAGTTTAATCCTAGTTCTATCCTACAATGAGCAGTTCTTC,NA,NA,16,TRBV20-1,TRBJ2-1
CASRPTSGSTYEQYF,TGTGCCAGCAGACCGACTAGCGGGAGTACGTACGAGCAGTACTTC,NA,TRBD2,15,TRBV14,TRBJ2-7
CASSSTSDTQYF,TGTGCCAGCAGCAGTACTTCAGATACGCAGTATTTT,NA,NA,12,TRBV7-6,TRBJ2-3
CASSQIAGVPDTQYF,TGTGCCAGCAGTCAAATAGCGGGAGTCCCAGATACGCAGTATTTT,NA,TRBD2,15,TRBV6-2/TRBV6-3,TRBJ2-3
CASSQEEGRLIGNTIYF,TGCGCCAGCAGCCAAGAGGAGGGCCGTCTCATCGGAAACACCATATATTTT,NA,NA,17,TRBV4-3,TRBJ1-3
CASSYSNYGYTF,TGTGCCAGTAGCTACAGTAACTATGGCTACACCTTC,few,NA,12,TRBV19,TRBJ1-2
CASSLQGLVPGANVLTF,TGCGCCAGCAGCTTGCAGGGCCTCGTCCCTGGGGCCAACGTCCTGACTTTC,NA,NA,17,TRBV5-1,TRBJ2-6
CASSVVPAVTYEQYF,TGTGCCAGCAGCGTAGTTCCAGCGGTCACCTACGAGCAGTACTTC,NA,NA,15,TRBV9,TRBJ2-7
CATSDLQAGTQYF,TGTGCCACCAGTGATTTGCAAGCGGGTACGCAGTATTTT,NA,NA,13,TRBV24-1,TRBJ2-3
CASSPSRGGGVPDTQYF,TGTGCCAGCAGCCCTAGCCGGGGGGGAGGGGTCCCAGATACGCAGTATTTT,once,TRBD2,17,TRBV7-2,TRBJ2-3
CASPQPSTDTQYF,TGTGCCAGCCCACAGCCCAGCACAGATACGCAGTATTTT,NA,NA,13,TRBV6-5,TRBJ2-3
CASSTRVQNEKLFF,TGTGCCAGCAGTACTCGGGTTCAAAATGAAAAACTGTTTTTT,NA,NA,14,TRBV27,TRBJ1-4
CASSLGWTGSDTQYF,TGCGCCAGCAGCTTGGGCTGGACAGGGTCGGATACGCAGTATTTT,NA,TRBD1,15,TRBV5-1,TRBJ2-3